These 14 T cell receptor beta chains originate from one sample sequenced in a study of cytomegalovirus exposure and HLA in healthy donors. Using immunoSEQ multiplex PCR, the repertoire was profiled, and TCRdb retains in-frame clones only, with some absent. The sample lists under 200,000 clones; roughly nine tenths were seen once. Source material: PBMCs. The receptors were sampled from a woman aged 30 to 39 in good health and CMV-seronegative.

The rearrangement joins TRBV5-1 to TRBJ2-3; no definite D call. Trimming took 4 bases from V and 3 from J, leaving 12 bases between them. The CDR3 covers 14 residues. The germline CDR1 and CDR2 sequences are SGHRS and YFSETQ. The chain's CDR3 is CASSPGWVTDTQYF. CDR3 nucleotide sequence: TGCGCCAGCAGCCCCGGGTGGGTGACAGATACGCAGTATTTT.

This clone was found a few times. The chain employs TRBV5-6 and TRBJ1-1; D gene ambiguous. This CDR3 contains 13 residues. Germline CDR1 reads SGHDT; CDR2 reads YYEEEE. Trimming removed 0 bases from V and 0 bases from J, with 3 bases in between. In nucleotides, the CDR3 is TGTGCCAGCAGCTTGGGCGTGAACACTGAAGCTTTCTTT. Translated: CASSLGVNTEAFF.

The V call is TRBV9, the J call TRBJ1-2; D is unresolved. Trimming stripped 1 base from V and 4 bases from J, with 23 bases between. Germline CDR1 reads SGDLS; CDR2 reads YYNGEE. This CDR3 region has 18 residues. CDR3 protein: CASSVPGSSGLITYGYTF. CDR3 DNA sequence: TGTGCCAGCAGCGTACCCGGCTCTTCTGGACTAATAACCTATGGCTACACCTTC.

The V gene is TRBV5-4, the J gene TRBJ1-1; 7 nucleotides line up with TRBD1. CDR1 SGHNT and CDR2 YYREEE come from the germline V gene (reference sequence). Trimming took 3 bases from V and 4 from J; bases not matched to a gene: 6. This CDR3 is 14 amino acids long. The CDR3 DNA reads TGTGCCAGCAGCTGGAGGGACAGAGCCACTGAAGCTTTCTTT. As protein: CASSWRDRATEAFF.

This sequence joins TRBV19 and TRBJ2-1; 7 positions agree with TRBD1. V lost 0 bases and J lost 10; bases outside the gene matches: 15. The CDR3 runs to 17 residues. The germline V gene encodes CDR1 LNHDA and CDR2 SQIVND (reference sequence). The CDR3 DNA reads as TGTGCCAGTAGTATAGACCAGACAGGGTTGGGGATGTGGGAGCAGTTCTTC. As protein: CASSIDQTGLGMWEQFF.

The V and J genes are TRBV6-6 and TRBJ2-7; 7 bases line up with TRBD1. Germline-derived CDR1 and CDR2 are MNHNY and SVGAGI (reference sequence). This CDR3 is built from 15 residues. Trimming cost V 7 bases and J 1 base; bases outside gene matches: 10. CDR3 amino acids: CASTLPARGSYEQYF. The CDR3 DNA is TGTGCCAGCACTCTCCCTGCCAGGGGGTCCTACGAGCAGTACTTC.

The J gene is TRBJ2-5, the V gene TRBV4-2; D not resolved. The germline V and J ends were trimmed by 2 bases and 5 bases, with 12 bases remaining between them. Germline V gene data show CDR1 as LGHNA and CDR2 as YNFKEQ. The CDR3 length is 14 residues. The CDR3 spells CASSQPDRPETQYF. CDR3 DNA sequence: TGTGCCAGCAGCCAACCCGACCGGCCGGAGACCCAGTACTTC.

The chain uses TRBV2 and TRBJ1-3; D not certain. V dropped 0 bases and J dropped 3 bases, with 9 bases sitting between them. The germline V gene encodes CDR1 SNHLY and CDR2 FYNNEI. The CDR3 extends over 15 amino acids. CDR3 coding DNA: TGTGCCAGCAGTGAAGCGAGAAGGGTTGGAAACACCATATATTTT. The encoded protein is CASSEARRVGNTIYF.

V and J are TRBV19 and TRBJ1-2, with no clear D. CDR1 and CDR2 (germline): LNHDA, SQIVND (reference sequence). The CDR3 has 11 residues. V lost 8 bases and J lost 2, with 6 bases in between. CDR3 region: CASGTNYGYTF. The CDR3 region has the DNA TGTGCCAGTGGAACCAACTATGGCTACACCTTC.

This clone was detected ten times or more. The chain combines TRBV7-9 with TRBJ2-7; 10 bases are shared with TRBD2. V trimming: 4 bases; J trimming: 6 bases; junction bases outside the gene matches: 6. The CDR3 covers 14 residues. The germline CDR1 and CDR2 sequences are SEHNR and FQNEAQ (reference sequence). The chain's CDR3 is CASSYAGTSVEQYF. DNA for the CDR3: TGTGCCAGCAGCTACGCCGGGACTAGCGTCGAGCAGTACTTC.

The CDR3 DNA sequence: TGTGCCAGCAGCCCTGGGGTTGGAGCTTTCTTT. This sequence encodes CASSPGVGAFF. This chain connects TRBV6-6 to TRBJ1-1; no clear D. Germline V gene data show CDR1 as MNHNY and CDR2 as SVGAGI (reference sequence). The CDR3 has 11 amino acids. The V gene lost 6 bases and the J gene lost 10 bases, with 12 bases spanning the gap.

CDR3 protein: CASSRGAANTEAFF. In nucleotides, the CDR3 is TGTGCCAGCAGCCGAGGGGCGGCGAACACTGAAGCTTTCTTT. The J gene is TRBJ1-1, the V gene TRBV9; possibly TRBD1 for D (5 bases). The CDR3 loop spans 14 amino acids. Looked up from germline, CDR1 is SGDLS and CDR2 is YYNGEE. Trimming stripped 4 bases from V and 1 base from J, with 11 bases between.

V usage is TRBV9 and J usage is TRBJ1-1, with TRBD1 as a possible D gene (6 bases). The CDR3 spans 15 residues. Per germline, CDR1 SGDLS and CDR2 YYNGEE. V was shortened by 3 bases and J by 0 bases, with 12 bases between the two germline ends. CDR3 sequence: CASSADSTMNTEAFF. The DNA of the CDR3 is TGTGCCAGCAGCGCGGACAGTACCATGAACACTGAAGCTTTCTTT.

V and J are TRBV6-4 and TRBJ2-5, with 8 bases aligning to TRBD2. The CDR3 runs to 15 residues. The J segment lost 5 bases and the V segment lost 2 bases, leaving 7 bases of the junction unmatched. CDR1 and CDR2 (germline): MRHNA, SNTAGT. DNA for the CDR3: TGTGCCAGCAGTGACACTGGACTAGCTCTCGAGACCCAGTACTTC. Its protein product is CASSDTGLALETQYF.